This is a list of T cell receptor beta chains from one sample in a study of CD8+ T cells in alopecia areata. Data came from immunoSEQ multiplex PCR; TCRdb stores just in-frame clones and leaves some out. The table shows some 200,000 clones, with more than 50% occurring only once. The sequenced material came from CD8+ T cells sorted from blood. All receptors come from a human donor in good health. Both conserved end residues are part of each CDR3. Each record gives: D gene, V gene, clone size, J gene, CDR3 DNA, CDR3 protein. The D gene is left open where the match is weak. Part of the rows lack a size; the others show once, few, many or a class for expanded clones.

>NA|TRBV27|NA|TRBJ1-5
TGTGCCAGCAGTCGGGGACGGAGTAATCAGCCCCAGCATTTT
CASSRGRSNQPQHF
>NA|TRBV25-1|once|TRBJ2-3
TGTGCCAGCAGTGACTCAACAGATACGCAGTATTTT
CASSDSTDTQYF
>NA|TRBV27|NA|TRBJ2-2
TGTGCCAGCAGTTTCCGGGACTCAAACACCGGGGAGCTGTTTTTT
CASSFRDSNTGELFF
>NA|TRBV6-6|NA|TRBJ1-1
TGTGCCAGCAGCCGGGGGGCCGAGAACACTGAAGCTTTCTTT
CASSRGAENTEAFF
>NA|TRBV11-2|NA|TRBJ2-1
TGTGCCAGCAGCTTAGGGGGGGCGACCAATGAGCAGTTCTTC
CASSLGGATNEQFF
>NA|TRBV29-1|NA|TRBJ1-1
TGCAGCGTTGAAGTGCCAGCAGGGGCGGTTGGTGAAGCTTTCTTT
CSVEVPAGAVGEAFF
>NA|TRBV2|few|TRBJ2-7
TGTGCCAGCAGAGCTCGGGGACCAAACTACGAGCAGTACTTC
CASRARGPNYEQYF
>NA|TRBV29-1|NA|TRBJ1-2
TGCAGCGTTGAAGATCCCCGGATTGGGGGTGGCTACACCTTC
CSVEDPRIGGGYTF
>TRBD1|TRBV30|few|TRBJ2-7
TGTGCCTCTGGGGACAGGGATTCCTACGAGCAGTACTTC
CASGDRDSYEQYF
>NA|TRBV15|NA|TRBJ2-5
TGTGCCACCAGCAGAGCCAGGACTGGGGCGGGAGAGACCCAGTACTTC
CATSRARTGAGETQYF
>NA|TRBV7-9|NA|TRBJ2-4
TGTGCCAGCAGCTTATCGGCAGGGACCGCCAAAAACATTCAGTACTTC
CASSLSAGTAKNIQYF
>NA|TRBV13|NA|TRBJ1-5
TGTGCCAGCAGCTTAGCAGGGGCTCAGCCCCAGCATTTT
CASSLAGAQPQHF
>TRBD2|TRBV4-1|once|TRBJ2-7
TGCGCCAGCAGCAACCAGCTAGCGGGGGGCTCATACGAGCAGTACTTC
CASSNQLAGGSYEQYF
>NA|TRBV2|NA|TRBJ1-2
TGTGCCAGCAGTGACCCGGCCTATGGCTACACCTTC
CASSDPAYGYTF
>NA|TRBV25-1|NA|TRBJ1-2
TGTGCCAGCAGCCTGGGGGGCCTCAACTATGGCTACACCTTC
CASSLGGLNYGYTF
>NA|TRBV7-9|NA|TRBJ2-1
TGTGCCAGCAGCTTCCCGGGTGGGGGGCAGTTCTTC
CASSFPGGGQFF
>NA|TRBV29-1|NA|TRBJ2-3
TGCAGCGTTGAAGGGGGTGGACAGTGGACAGATACGCAGTATTTT
CSVEGGGQWTDTQYF
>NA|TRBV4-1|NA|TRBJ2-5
TGCGCCAGCAGCGATCACAGTCTCCTGGGGCAAGAGACCCAGTACTTC
CASSDHSLLGQETQYF
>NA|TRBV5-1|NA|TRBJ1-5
TGCGCCAGCAGCTTGGGGTACGAGAATCAGCCCCAGCATTTT
CASSLGYENQPQHF
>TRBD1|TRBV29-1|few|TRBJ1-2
TGCAGCGTTGAACCGACAGGGAACTATGGCTACACCTTC
CSVEPTGNYGYTF
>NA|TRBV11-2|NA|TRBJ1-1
TGTGCCAGCAGCTTAGTTATTACAGGTGGAACTGAAGCTTTCTTT
CASSLVITGGTEAFF
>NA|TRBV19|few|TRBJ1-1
TGTGCCACCGAGGGACGGCTTTCGAGGACTGAAGCTTTCTTT
CATEGRLSRTEAFF
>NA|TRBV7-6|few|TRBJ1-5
TGTGCCAGCAGCCTTACCCAAGGGCTCAATCAGCCCCAGCATTTT
CASSLTQGLNQPQHF
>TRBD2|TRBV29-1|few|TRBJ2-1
TGCAGCGTAATAGGGACTAGCGGGAGAGCCTTTTCCTACAATGAGCAGTTCTTC
CSVIGTSGRAFSYNEQFF
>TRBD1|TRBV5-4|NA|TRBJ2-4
TGTGCCAGCAGCTTGTCGGGACAGGCTCAAAACATTCAGTACTTC
CASSLSGQAQNIQYF
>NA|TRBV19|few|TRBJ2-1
TGTGCCAGTAGTGTCCAGGGTACCTACAATGAGCAGTTCTTC
CASSVQGTYNEQFF
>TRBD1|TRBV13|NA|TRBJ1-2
TGTGCCAGCAGCCTAGGACAGGGGAGCTATGGCTACACCTTC
CASSLGQGSYGYTF
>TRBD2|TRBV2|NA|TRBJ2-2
TGTGCCAGCAGGGACCCTAGCGGGGGGGACACCGGGGAGCTGTTTTTT
CASRDPSGGDTGELFF
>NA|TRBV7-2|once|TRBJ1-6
TGTGCCAGCAGCTTCCCCCAGGTTGGGGGCCCTAATTCACCCCTCCACTTT
CASSFPQVGGPNSPLHF
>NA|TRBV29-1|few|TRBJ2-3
TGCAGCGTTGAGGCTCAGGGCTTTGCAGCAGATACGCAGTATTTT
CSVEAQGFAADTQYF
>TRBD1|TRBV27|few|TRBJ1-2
TGTGCCAGCAGTTCAACGACAGGGCCACACTATGGCTACACCTTC
CASSSTTGPHYGYTF
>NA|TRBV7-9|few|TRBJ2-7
TGTGCCAGCAGCGCAGGGTCCGAGCAGTACTTC
CASSAGSEQYF
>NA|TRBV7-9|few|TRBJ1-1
TGTGCCAGCAGCTTAGTCCTCACGAACACTGAAGCTTTCTTT
CASSLVLTNTEAFF
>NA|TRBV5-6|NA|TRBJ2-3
TGTGCCAGCAGCCCGTGGGGGGGCATGACAGATACGCAGTATTTT
CASSPWGGMTDTQYF
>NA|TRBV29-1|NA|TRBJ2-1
TGCAGCGTTGTACAGGCCAATGAGCAGTTCTTC
CSVVQANEQFF
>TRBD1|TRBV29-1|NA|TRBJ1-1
TGCAGCGTTACACCGACAGGGAAGAACACTGAAGCTTTCTTT
CSVTPTGKNTEAFF
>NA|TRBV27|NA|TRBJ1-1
TGTGCCAGCAGTTTATCAGGCCCGGCCGAAGCTTTCTTT
CASSLSGPAEAFF
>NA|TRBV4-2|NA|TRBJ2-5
TGTGCCAGCAGCCAAGGGGATGATCCTAGTGCGGAGACCCAGTACTTC
CASSQGDDPSAETQYF
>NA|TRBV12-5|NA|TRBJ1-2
TGTGCTAGTGGTTTTATCAGGTCGAGCGGCTACACCTTC
CASGFIRSSGYTF
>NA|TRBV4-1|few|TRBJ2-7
TGCGCCAGCAGCCCGTGGGGAGGTAGCTCCTACGAGCAGTACTTC
CASSPWGGSSYEQYF